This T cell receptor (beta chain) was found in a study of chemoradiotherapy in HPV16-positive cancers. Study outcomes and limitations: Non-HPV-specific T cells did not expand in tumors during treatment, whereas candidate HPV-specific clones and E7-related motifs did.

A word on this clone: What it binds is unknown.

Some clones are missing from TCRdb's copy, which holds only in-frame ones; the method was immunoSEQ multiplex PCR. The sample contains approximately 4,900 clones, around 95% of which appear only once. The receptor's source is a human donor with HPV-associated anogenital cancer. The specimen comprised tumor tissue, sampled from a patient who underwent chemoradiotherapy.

CDR3 protein: CASSIMEGREQYF. The CDR3 DNA follows: TGTGCCAGTAGTATAATGGAGGGCCGCGAGCAGTACTTC. J is TRBJ2-7 and V is TRBV19, with D possibly TRBD2 on 6 matching bases. V shed 2 bases and J shed 6 bases, with 11 bases lying between them. The CDR3 is 13 amino acids. The V gene's germline CDR1 is LNHDA and CDR2 SQIVND (reference sequence).